The clone carrying this T cell receptor beta chain was seen a few times. The data are from a study of T cells in Graves' hyperthyroidism and ophthalmopathy. Across the whole study: At initial diagnosis, before any treatment had begun, peripheral blood was obtained.

Patients aged 18 to 65 had newly diagnosed hyperthyroidism lasting under 2 months. Researchers took RNA transcripts and amplified the TCR beta CDR3 regions from them. First-round RT-PCR of the TCR CDR3 relied on the HTBI primer set. TCRdb re-derived calls from the multiplex PCR reads in MiXCR, one entry per CDR3 protein. The data hold about half a million distinct CDR3 sequences, with under 25% observed a single time. V gave up 0 bases and J gave up 10 bases; unmatched junction bases: 11. The germline gives CDR1 SGHRS, CDR2 YFSETQ. The CDR3 totals 16 residues. The chain employs TRBV5-1 and TRBJ2-1, with TRBD2 matching 9 bases. The TCR sequence derives from a man between 18 and 29 years old with Graves' hyperthyroidism. Sequencing was carried out using blood. CDR3 sequence reads: CASSLEAGTSSAEQFF. The CDR3 DNA reads TGCGCCAGCAGCTTGGAGGCCGGGACTAGCTCGGCCGAGCAGTTCTTC.